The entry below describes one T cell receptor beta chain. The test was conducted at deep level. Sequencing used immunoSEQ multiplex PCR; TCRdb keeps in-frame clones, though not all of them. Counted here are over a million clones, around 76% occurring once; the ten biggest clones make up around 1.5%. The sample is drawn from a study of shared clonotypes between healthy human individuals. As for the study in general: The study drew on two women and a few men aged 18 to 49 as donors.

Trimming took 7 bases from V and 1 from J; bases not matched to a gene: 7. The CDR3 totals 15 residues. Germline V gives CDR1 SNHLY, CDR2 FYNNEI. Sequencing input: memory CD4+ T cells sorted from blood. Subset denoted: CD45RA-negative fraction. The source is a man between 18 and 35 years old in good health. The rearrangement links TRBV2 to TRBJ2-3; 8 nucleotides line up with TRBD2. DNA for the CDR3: TGTGCCAGCAAGAGGAGTAGCGGGGGCACAGATACGCAGTATTTT. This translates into CASKRSSGGTDTQYF.